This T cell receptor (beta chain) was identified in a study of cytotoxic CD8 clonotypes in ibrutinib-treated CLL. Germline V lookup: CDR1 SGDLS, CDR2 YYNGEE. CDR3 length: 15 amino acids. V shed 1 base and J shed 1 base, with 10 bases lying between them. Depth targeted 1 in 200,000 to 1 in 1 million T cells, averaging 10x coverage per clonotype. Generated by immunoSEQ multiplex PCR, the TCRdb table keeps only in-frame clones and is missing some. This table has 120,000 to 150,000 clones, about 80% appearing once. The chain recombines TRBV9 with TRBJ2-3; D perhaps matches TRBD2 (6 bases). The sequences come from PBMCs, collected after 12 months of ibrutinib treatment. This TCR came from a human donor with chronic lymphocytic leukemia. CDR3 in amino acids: CASSVSTSGTDTQYF. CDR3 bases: TGTGCCAGCAGCGTATCGACTAGTGGCACAGATACGCAGTATTTT. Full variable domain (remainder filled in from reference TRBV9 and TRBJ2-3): DSGVTQTPKHLITATGQRVTLRCSPRSGDLSVYWYQQSLDQGLQFLIQYYNGEERAKGNILERFSAQQFPDLHSELNLSSLELGDSALYFCASSVSTSGTDTQYFGPGTRLTVL.